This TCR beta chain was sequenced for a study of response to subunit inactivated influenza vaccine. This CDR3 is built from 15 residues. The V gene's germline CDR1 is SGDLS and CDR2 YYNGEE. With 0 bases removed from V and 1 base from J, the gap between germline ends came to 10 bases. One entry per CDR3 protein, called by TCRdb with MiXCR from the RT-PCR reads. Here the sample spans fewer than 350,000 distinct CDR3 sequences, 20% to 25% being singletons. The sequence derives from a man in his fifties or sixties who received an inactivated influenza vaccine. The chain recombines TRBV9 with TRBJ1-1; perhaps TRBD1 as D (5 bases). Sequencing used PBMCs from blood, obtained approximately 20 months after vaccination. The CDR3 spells CASSVAGGTNTEAFF. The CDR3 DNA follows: TGTGCCAGCAGCGTAGCGGGGGGAACGAACACTGAAGCTTTCTTT.